Listed below are T cell receptor beta chains from one sample, sequenced in a study of human T cells and chemical hapten exposure. From the RACE reads, TCRdb called clonotypes with MiXCR, one entry per CDR3 protein. Here the sample spans tens of thousands of distinct CDR3 sequences, approximately 35% being singletons. The material was whole blood, obtained in connection with sensitization to the hapten diphenylcyclopropenone (DPC). The source of these receptors is a man aged 40-49 years with alopecia areata. Some clones in this sample may be carry-over from other donors' samples. Both conserved end residues are part of each CDR3. The D gene is left open where the match is weak. Expanded clones get a size class; other rows say once, few or many, or leave the size out.

>TRBV6-5|NA|TRBD2|TRBJ2-7
CASSPLAGTSGLEQYF
TGTGCCAGCAGTCCCCTGGCCGGGACTAGCGGCCTCGAGCAGTACTTC
>TRBV7-2|NA|NA|TRBJ2-7
CASSSARISYEQYF
TGTGCCAGCAGCTCAGCCCGAATCTCCTACGAGCAGTACTTC
>TRBV7-9|few|NA|TRBJ2-6
CASSFKTGSGANVLTF
TGTGCCAGCAGCTTCAAGACCGGCTCTGGGGCCAACGTCCTGACTTTC
>TRBV5-5|few|NA|TRBJ2-1
CASSPLGDNEQFF
TGTGCCAGCAGCCCCCTGGGAGACAATGAGCAGTTCTTC
>TRBV6-1|NA|TRBD2|TRBJ2-1
CASSDFRLAGDYEQFF
TGTGCCAGCAGTGATTTTAGACTAGCGGGAGACTATGAGCAGTTCTTC
>TRBV6-5|few|NA|TRBJ1-2
CASSYRGLESGYTF
TGTGCCAGCAGTTACCGGGGGCTGGAATCGGGCTACACCTTC
>TRBV12-3/TRBV12-4|NA|NA|TRBJ1-1
CASSFGGTAFF
TGTGCCAGCAGTTTCGGGGGGACAGCTTTCTTT
>TRBV5-1|few|TRBD2|TRBJ2-7
CASSPIAGAYEQYF
TGCGCCAGCAGCCCTATAGCGGGAGCCTACGAGCAGTACTTC
>TRBV3-1|few|NA|TRBJ1-3
CASSQDISTSGNTIYF
TGTGCCAGCAGCCAAGATATCAGCACCTCTGGAAACACCATATATTTT
>TRBV2|NA|NA|TRBJ2-1
CASSVTPNNEQFF
TGTGCCAGCAGTGTTACCCCCAACAATGAGCAGTTCTTC
>TRBV12-3/TRBV12-4|few|NA|TRBJ2-3
CASSPLEGGADTQYF
TGTGCCAGCAGCCCACTAGAAGGTGGCGCAGATACGCAGTATTTT
>TRBV15|NA|NA|TRBJ1-1
CATSRGWGENTEAFF
TGTGCCACCAGCAGAGGATGGGGAGAGAACACTGAAGCTTTCTTT
>TRBV7-8|NA|NA|TRBJ2-3
CASSLVPGAITDTQYF
TGTGCCAGCAGCTTAGTTCCGGGGGCGATCACAGATACGCAGTATTTT
>TRBV30|NA|NA|TRBJ1-1
CAWSSWGGKVTEAFF
TGTGCCTGGAGCTCATGGGGAGGGAAGGTAACTGAAGCTTTCTTT
>TRBV28|few|TRBD2|TRBJ2-2
CASRAGGIDTGELFF
TGTGCCAGCAGGGCGGGAGGGATCGACACCGGGGAGCTGTTTTTT
>TRBV6-5|NA|NA|TRBJ2-7
CASSYRPGRSYEQYF
TGTGCCAGCAGTTATCGTCCCGGACGATCCTACGAGCAGTACTTC
>TRBV24-1|NA|NA|TRBJ2-3
CATSPESTDTQYF
TGTGCCACCAGTCCGGAGAGCACAGATACGCAGTATTTT
>TRBV25-1|few|NA|TRBJ1-6
CASSFEVSPLHF
TGTGCCAGTTCGTTCGAAGTTTCACCCCTCCACTTT
>TRBV28|NA|NA|TRBJ2-3
CASSPGWTDTQYF
TGTGCCAGCAGTCCGGGCTGGACAGATACGCAGTATTTT
>TRBV18|NA|NA|TRBJ1-1
CASSHGDNTEAFF
TGTGCCAGCTCTCACGGCGACAACACTGAAGCTTTCTTT
>TRBV6-6|NA|NA|TRBJ2-7
CASSTLRYEQYF
TGTGCCAGCAGTACTCTGCGTTACGAGCAGTACTTC
>TRBV18|NA|NA|TRBJ2-7
CASSSPRRWYEQNF
TGTGCCAGCTCATCCCCGCGCCGGTGGTACGAGCAGAACTTC
>TRBV9|NA|NA|TRBJ2-2
CASSYREAPGSGELFF
TGTGCCAGCAGCTATAGGGAGGCCCCAGGGTCCGGGGAGCTGTTTTTT
>TRBV5-5|few|NA|TRBJ1-1
CASSLSGSGYTEAFF
TGTGCCAGCAGCTTGTCAGGGAGTGGGTACACTGAAGCTTTCTTT
>TRBV28|NA|NA|TRBJ1-1
CASSSGRTARSTEAFF
TGTGCCAGCAGTTCGGGGAGGACAGCCCGGAGCACTGAAGCTTTCTTT
>TRBV28|few|TRBD1|TRBJ1-5
CASRPDREGNQPQHF
TGTGCCAGCAGGCCCGACAGGGAGGGCAATCAGCCCCAGCATTTT
>TRBV6-5|NA|NA|TRBJ1-4
CASSFRRATNEKLFF
TGTGCCAGCAGTTTTCGACGGGCAACTAATGAAAAACTGTTTTTT
>TRBV27|NA|TRBD1|TRBJ2-7
CASSFTRPQGAYEQYF
TGTGCCAGCAGTTTTACCCGACCACAGGGGGCCTACGAGCAGTACTTC
>TRBV28|few|NA|TRBJ2-7
CASSLPGPYEQYF
TGTGCCAGCAGTCTGCCAGGGCCCTACGAGCAGTACTTC
>TRBV12-3/TRBV12-4|NA|NA|TRBJ1-1
CASSFQGGNTEAFF
TGTGCCAGCAGTTTTCAGGGCGGGAACACTGAAGCTTTCTTT
>TRBV14|NA|NA|TRBJ2-4
CASSQGIQYF
TGTGCCAGCAGTCAAGGCATTCAGTACTTC
>TRBV7-8|NA|TRBD2|TRBJ2-4
CASSLAGLAGGGGPKNIQYF
TGTGCCAGCAGCTTAGCGGGACTAGCGGGAGGGGGGGGGCCCAAAAACATTCAGTACTTC
>TRBV4-3|NA|NA|TRBJ1-6
CASSQDSVGGYNSPLHF
TGCGCCAGCAGCCAAGATTCGGTAGGGGGATATAATTCACCCCTCCACTTT
>TRBV4-2|few|TRBD2|TRBJ2-1
CASSHLAGGDEQFF
TGTGCCAGCAGCCACCTAGCGGGAGGGGATGAGCAGTTCTTC
>TRBV6-2/TRBV6-3|few|TRBD2|TRBJ2-7
CASTLAGVFYEQYF
TGTGCCAGCACCCTAGCGGGAGTATTCTACGAGCAGTACTTC
>TRBV20-1|NA|NA|TRBJ2-5
CSPTGTGWGPQETQYF
TGCAGTCCTACAGGCACGGGATGGGGACCGCAAGAGACCCAGTACTTC